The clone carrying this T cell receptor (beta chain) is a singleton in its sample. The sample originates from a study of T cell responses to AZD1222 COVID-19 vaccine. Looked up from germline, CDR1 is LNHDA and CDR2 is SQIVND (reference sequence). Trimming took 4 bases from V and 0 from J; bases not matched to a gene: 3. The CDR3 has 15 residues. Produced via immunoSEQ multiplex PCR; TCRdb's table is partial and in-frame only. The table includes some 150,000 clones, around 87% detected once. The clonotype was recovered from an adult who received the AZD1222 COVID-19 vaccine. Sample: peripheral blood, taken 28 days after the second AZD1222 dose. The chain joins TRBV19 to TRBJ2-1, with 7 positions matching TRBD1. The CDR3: CASSTTGSSYNEQFF. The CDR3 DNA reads TGTGCCAGTAGTACGACAGGGAGCTCCTACAATGAGCAGTTCTTC.